The clone carrying this T cell receptor beta chain occurred a few times. Its target is unknown. Relying on iRepertoire HTBI primers and Arm-PCR of CDR3 regions, the team built TCR beta libraries. TCRdb analysed the multiplex PCR reads with MiXCR anew, one entry per CDR3 protein. Among under 700,000 distinct CDR3 sequences listed, 15% to 20% were seen once. As to time point: newly diagnosed GD, antithyroid drugs for less than 3 months. RNA from PBMCs was the source of the TCR library. EDTA tubes were used for drawing around 9 milliliters of peripheral blood. This entry is derived from a study of regulatory T cells in long-lasting Graves disease. Study-wide results and caveats: Less diverse TCR repertoires were seen in persistent Graves' patients than in newly diagnosed ones. Repertoires from persistent disease leaned toward TRBV28, TRBJ1-2 and TRBJ2-5.

This CDR3 has 14 residues. Unmatched junction bases numbered 6, after V lost 5 bases and J lost 6 bases. The germline V gene has CDR1 MGHRA and CDR2 YSYEKL. These data also formed part of another study, on T cells in Graves' hyperthyroidism and ophthalmopathy.

The chain combines TRBV4-1 with TRBJ1-4, with 7 nucleotides matching TRBD1. The source of this sequence is a woman aged 40 to 65 with Graves disease. Sequenced here: peripheral blood mononuclear cells (PBMCs), sampled at new diagnosis, from a patient treated with antithyroid drugs. CDR3 region: CASSRGPSDEKLFF. CDR3 coding DNA: TGCGCCAGCAGCAGGGGGCCATCGGATGAAAAACTGTTTTTT.